These 10 T cell receptor beta chains were all obtained from the same sample, sequenced in a study of cytomegalovirus exposure and HLA in healthy donors. Primers included in the PCR were 60 Vbeta and 13 Jbeta primers. Measured with immunoSEQ multiplex PCR; TCRdb has only the in-frame clones, and not every one. Of 170,000 or so clones listed, roughly 80% are singletons. The specimen sequenced was PBMCs. Receptor source: a boy younger than 18 in good health and CMV-seronegative.

This clone occurred a few times. The DNA for the CDR3 is TGTGCCAGCAGCCGCCCCGGTGCGAGGGATGAAAAACTGTTTTTT. Its translation is CASSRPGARDEKLFF. V is TRBV11-3 and J is TRBJ1-4; D call uncertain. The CDR3 sequence is 15 residues long. Germline CDR1 is SGHNT and CDR2 is YENEEA. V dropped 5 bases and J dropped 6 bases, with 16 bases sitting between them. Combining the CDR3 with reference TRBV11-3 and TRBJ1-4 gives the whole variable domain EAGVVQSPRYKIIEKKQPVAFWCNPISGHNTLYWYLQNLGQGPELLIRYENEEAVDDSQLPKDRFSAERLKGVDSTLKIQPAELGDSAVYLCASSRPGARDEKLFFGSGTQLSVL.

This clone was recorded a few times. V gene TRBV7-3 combines with J gene TRBJ1-1; D is perhaps TRBD1 (5 bases). CDR3 length: 15 residues. Germline lookup yields CDR1 SGHTA and CDR2 FQGTGA. The V end lost 4 bases, the J end lost 0 bases, and 12 bases lay between the germline ends. The CDR3 here is CASSYGGTMNTEAFF. The DNA of the CDR3 is TGTGCCAGCAGCTACGGGGGAACTATGAACACTGAAGCTTTCTTT.

J is TRBJ2-3 and V is TRBV18; D possibly corresponds to TRBD1 (5 bases). CDR3 length equals 13 residues. V lost 1 base to trimming and J lost 3 bases, with 5 bases between them. Looked up from germline, CDR1 is KGHSH and CDR2 is LQKENI. The CDR3 nucleotides read TGTGCCAGCTCACCACAGGGGACAGATACGCAGTATTTT. This encodes CASSPQGTDTQYF.

A few counts support this clone. This chain connects TRBV6-5 to TRBJ2-7; D is possibly TRBD1 (5 bases). There are 14 residues in the CDR3. With 2 bases removed from V and 5 bases from J, the gap between germline ends came to 13 bases. CDR1 is MNHEY and CDR2 is SVGAGI in the germline V gene. CDR3 DNA sequence: TGTGCCAGCAGTTACGACAGCCTCGGCGACGAGCAGTACTTC. It is translated as CASSYDSLGDEQYF.

The V call is TRBV7-2, the J call TRBJ2-7; tentative D call: TRBD1 (6 bases). The V end was cut by 0 bases, the J end by 4 bases, with 13 bases between. The CDR3 is 15 residues long. Germline CDR1 is SGHTA and CDR2 is FQGNSA. CDR3 region: CASSLAGTGFYEQYF. For the CDR3, the DNA is TGTGCCAGCAGCTTAGCGGGCACAGGGTTTTACGAGCAGTACTTC. The variable domain in full, completed from reference TRBV7-2 and TRBJ2-7, reads GAGVSQSPSNKVTEKGKDVELRCDPISGHTALYWYRQSLGQGLEFLIYFQGNSAPDKSGLPSDRFSAERTGGSVSTLTIQRTQQEDSAVYLCASSLAGTGFYEQYFGPGTRLTVT.

This chain joins TRBV4-2 and TRBJ2-3; the D is unclear. Trimming pared 2 bases from V and 1 base from J, leaving 10 bases between. CDR1 is LGHNA, CDR2 YNFKEQ, per germline. The CDR3 runs to 15 residues. The chain's CDR3 is CASSQSFTGTDTQYF. Written as DNA, the CDR3 is TGTGCCAGCAGCCAAAGCTTTACCGGCACAGATACGCAGTATTTT.

The V call is TRBV19, the J call TRBJ1-5; D is perhaps TRBD1 (5 bases). This CDR3 comprises 14 residues. The V gene lost 6 bases and the J gene lost 2 bases, with 11 bases spanning the gap. The V gene's germline CDR1 is LNHDA and CDR2 SQIVND (reference sequence). CDR3 protein: CASRPGYGNQPQHF. The CDR3 bases are TGTGCCAGTAGGCCAGGGTATGGCAATCAGCCCCAGCATTTT.

As regards this clone: The identical CDR3 is also encoded by other nucleotide sequences in the sample. The chain employs TRBV4-3 and TRBJ2-3; 10 nucleotides agree with TRBD1. Germline CDR1 LGHNA, CDR2 YSLEER. V shed 0 bases, J shed 3 bases, and the junction held 3 bases outside the gene matches. The CDR3 has 16 amino acids. The DNA for the CDR3 is TGCGCCAGCAGCCAAGAGGTGGGACAGGGGACAGATACGCAGTATTTT. This translates into CASSQEVGQGTDTQYF.

The chain couples TRBV18 to TRBJ1-2; 9 bases match TRBD1. Germline-derived CDR1 and CDR2 are KGHSH and LQKENI. V lost 1 base and J lost 4; bases outside the gene matches: 13. This CDR3 comprises 18 residues. The CDR3 spells CASSPLGHGQGLRYGYTF. DNA of the CDR3: TGTGCCAGCTCACCACTAGGACACGGACAGGGGTTGCGCTATGGCTACACCTTC.

The chain employs TRBV10-3 and TRBJ2-1; 7 bases are a match to TRBD2. Germline V CDR1 and CDR2: ENHRY, SYGVKD. Trimming at V came to 8 bases and at J to 6 bases, leaving 13 bases not matched to a gene. The CDR3 sequence is 15 residues long. The DNA of the CDR3 is TGTGCCATCGGAGGAGAGACTAGCCGAGTCAATGAGCAGTTCTTC. Translation: CAIGGETSRVNEQFF.